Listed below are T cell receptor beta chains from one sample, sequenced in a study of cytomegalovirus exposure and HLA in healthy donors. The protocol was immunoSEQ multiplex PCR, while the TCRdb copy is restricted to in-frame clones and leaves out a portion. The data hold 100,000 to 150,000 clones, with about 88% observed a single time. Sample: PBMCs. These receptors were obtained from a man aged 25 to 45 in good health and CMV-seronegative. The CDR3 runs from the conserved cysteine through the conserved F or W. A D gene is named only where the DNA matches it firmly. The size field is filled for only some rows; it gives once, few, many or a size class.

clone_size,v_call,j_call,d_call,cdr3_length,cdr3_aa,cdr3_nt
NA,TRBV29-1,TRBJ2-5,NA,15,CSVHATRSDPETQYF,TGCAGCGTGCATGCGACTAGATCGGACCCAGAGACCCAGTACTTC
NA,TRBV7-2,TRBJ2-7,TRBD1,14,CASSTGQGIREQYF,TGTGCCAGCAGCACGGGACAGGGGATTCGGGAGCAGTACTTC
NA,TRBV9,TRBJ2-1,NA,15,CASSVGGGANNEQFF,TGTGCCAGCAGCGTAGGCGGGGGCGCGAATAATGAGCAGTTCTTC
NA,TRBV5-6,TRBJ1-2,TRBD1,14,CASSLEQGLGGYTF,TGTGCCAGCAGCTTGGAACAGGGGCTGGGCGGCTACACCTTC
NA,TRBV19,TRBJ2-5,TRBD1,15,CASSIDRQGVETQYF,TGTGCCAGTAGTATAGACCGACAGGGAGTAGAGACCCAGTACTTC
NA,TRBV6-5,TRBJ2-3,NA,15,CASGGGVGPTDTQYF,TGTGCCAGCGGGGGGGGCGTCGGTCCCACAGATACGCAGTATTTT
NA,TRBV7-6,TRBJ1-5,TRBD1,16,CASSLAGQGGGQPQHF,TGTGCCAGCAGCTTAGCGGGACAGGGCGGAGGTCAGCCCCAGCATTTT
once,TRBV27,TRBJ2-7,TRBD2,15,CASRRPGGSSYEQYF,TGTGCCAGCCGACGGCCGGGGGGGTCCTCCTACGAGCAGTACTTC
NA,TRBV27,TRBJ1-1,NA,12,CASSLGQGRAFF,TGTGCCAGCAGTTTAGGTCAGGGGCGAGCTTTCTTT
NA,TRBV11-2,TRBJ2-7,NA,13,CASTPGSTYEQYF,TGTGCCAGCACCCCCGGGTCCACCTACGAGCAGTACTTC
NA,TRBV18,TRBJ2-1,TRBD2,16,CASSLLLAGGPNEQFF,TGTGCCAGCTCACTCCTGCTAGCGGGAGGGCCCAATGAGCAGTTCTTC
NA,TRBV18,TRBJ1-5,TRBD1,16,CASSPPRTGGHQPQHF,TGTGCCAGCTCACCACCGCGAACAGGGGGCCATCAGCCCCAGCATTTT
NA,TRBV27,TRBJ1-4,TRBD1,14,CASSFGTEFESLFF,TGTGCCAGCAGTTTTGGGACAGAATTTGAAAGTCTGTTTTTT
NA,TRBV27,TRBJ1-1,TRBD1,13,CASSLTGDTEAFF,TGTGCCAGCAGCCTTACAGGGGACACTGAAGCTTTCTTT
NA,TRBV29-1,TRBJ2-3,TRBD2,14,CSVQPGLAGDTQYF,TGCAGCGTGCAACCGGGACTAGCGGGAGATACGCAGTATTTT
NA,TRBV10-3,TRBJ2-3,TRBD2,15,CAIKGSGRNTDTQYF,TGTGCCATCAAGGGCAGCGGGAGGAACACAGATACGCAGTATTTT
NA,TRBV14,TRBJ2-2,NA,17,CASSQGFERSTTGELFF,TGTGCCAGCAGCCAAGGTTTTGAGCGGAGTACCACCGGGGAGCTGTTTTTT
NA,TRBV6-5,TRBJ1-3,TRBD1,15,CASTSTGAPGNTIYF,TGTGCCAGCACCTCGACAGGGGCCCCTGGAAACACCATATATTTT
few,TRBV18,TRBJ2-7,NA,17,CASSPRARRDSTYEQYF,TGTGCCAGCTCACCAAGGGCGAGGAGGGACAGCACCTACGAGCAGTACTTC
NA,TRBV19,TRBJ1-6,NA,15,CASSTTGTHNSPLHF,TGTGCCAGTAGTACCACCGGGACACATAATTCACCCCTCCACTTT
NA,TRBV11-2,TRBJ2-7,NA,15,CASSSLAEEPYEQYF,TGTGCCAGCAGCTCGTTAGCGGAGGAGCCCTACGAGCAGTACTTC
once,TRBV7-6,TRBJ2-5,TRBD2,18,CASSLLFWREGHQETQYF,TGTGCCAGCAGCTTACTTTTCTGGAGGGAGGGCCACCAAGAGACCCAGTACTTC
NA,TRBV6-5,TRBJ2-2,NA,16,CASSYRQGSSTGELFF,TGTGCCAGCAGTTACAGGCAGGGGTCCTCCACCGGGGAGCTGTTTTTT
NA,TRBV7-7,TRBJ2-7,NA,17,CASSLVGRRFPTYEQYF,TGTGCCAGCAGCTTAGTAGGAAGGCGGTTCCCAACCTACGAGCAGTACTTC
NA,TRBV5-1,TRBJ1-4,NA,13,CASRQTLNEKLFF,TGCGCCAGCAGGCAGACTCTTAATGAAAAACTGTTTTTT
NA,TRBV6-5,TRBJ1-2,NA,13,CASRPVRRGGYTF,TGTGCCAGCAGGCCTGTTCGAAGAGGCGGCTACACCTTC
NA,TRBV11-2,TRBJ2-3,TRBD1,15,CASSYPDREGDTQYF,TGTGCCAGCAGCTACCCGGACAGGGAAGGAGATACGCAGTATTTT
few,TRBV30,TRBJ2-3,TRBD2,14,CAWRLAGATDTQYF,TGTGCCTGGCGTCTAGCGGGAGCGACGGATACGCAGTATTTT
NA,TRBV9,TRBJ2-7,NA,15,CASSASERPTYEQYF,TGTGCCAGCAGCGCCTCGGAGAGACCCACCTACGAGCAGTACTTC
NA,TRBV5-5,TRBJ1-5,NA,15,CASREGFGWNQPQHF,TGTGCCAGCAGGGAGGGGTTCGGGTGGAATCAGCCCCAGCATTTT
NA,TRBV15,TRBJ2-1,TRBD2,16,CATSRGLAGESYEQFF,TGTGCCACCAGCAGAGGACTAGCGGGAGAGTCATATGAGCAGTTCTTC
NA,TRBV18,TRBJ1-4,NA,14,CASSPMASNEKLFF,TGTGCCAGCTCACCGATGGCCTCAAATGAAAAACTGTTTTTT
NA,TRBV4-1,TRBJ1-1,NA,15,CASSQGPQGYTEAFF,TGCGCCAGCAGCCAAGGACCACAGGGATACACTGAAGCTTTCTTT